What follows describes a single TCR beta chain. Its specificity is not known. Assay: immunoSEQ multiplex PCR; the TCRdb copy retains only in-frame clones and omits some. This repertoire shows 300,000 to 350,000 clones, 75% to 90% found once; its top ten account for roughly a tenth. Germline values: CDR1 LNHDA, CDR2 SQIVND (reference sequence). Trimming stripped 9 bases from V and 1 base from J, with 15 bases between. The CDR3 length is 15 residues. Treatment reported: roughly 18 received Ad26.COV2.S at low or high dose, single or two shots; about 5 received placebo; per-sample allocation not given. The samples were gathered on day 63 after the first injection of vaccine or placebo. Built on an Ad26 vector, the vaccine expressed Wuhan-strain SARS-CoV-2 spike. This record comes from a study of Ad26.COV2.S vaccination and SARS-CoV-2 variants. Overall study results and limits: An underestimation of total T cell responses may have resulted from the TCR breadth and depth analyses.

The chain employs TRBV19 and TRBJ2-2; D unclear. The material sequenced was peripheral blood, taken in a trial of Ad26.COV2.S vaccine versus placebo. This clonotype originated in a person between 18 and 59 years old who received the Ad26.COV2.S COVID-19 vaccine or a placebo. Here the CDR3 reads CASRPWAQNTGELFF. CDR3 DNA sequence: TGTGCCAGCCGCCCTTGGGCCCAGAACACCGGGGAGCTGTTTTTT.